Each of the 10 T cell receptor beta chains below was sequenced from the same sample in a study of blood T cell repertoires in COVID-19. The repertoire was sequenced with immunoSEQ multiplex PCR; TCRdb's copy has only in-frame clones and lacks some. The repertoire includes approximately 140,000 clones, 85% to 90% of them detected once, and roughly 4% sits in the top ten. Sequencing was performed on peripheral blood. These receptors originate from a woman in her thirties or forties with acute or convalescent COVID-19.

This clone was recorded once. The CDR3 DNA follows: TGCGCCAGCAGCACCGGGACTAGCGGGAGGCAAGAGACCCAGTACTTC. Translating it yields CASSTGTSGRQETQYF. The rearrangement joins TRBV5-1 to TRBJ2-5; 15 bases align to TRBD2. V lost 4 bases to trimming and J lost 2 bases; unmatched junction nucleotides: 3. Germline CDR1 SGHRS, CDR2 YFSETQ. The CDR3 totals 16 residues.

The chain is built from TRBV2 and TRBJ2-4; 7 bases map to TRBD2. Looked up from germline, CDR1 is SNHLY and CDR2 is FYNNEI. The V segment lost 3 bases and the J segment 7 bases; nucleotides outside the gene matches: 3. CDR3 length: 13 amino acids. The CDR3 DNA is TGTGCCAGCAGTGACGGGACTACTAACATTCAGTACTTC. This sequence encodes CASSDGTTNIQYF. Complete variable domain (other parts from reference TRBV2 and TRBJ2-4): EPEVTQTPSHQVTQMGQEVILRCVPISNHLYFYWYRQILGQKVEFLVSFYNNEISEKSEIFDDQFSVERPDGSNFTLKIRSTKLEDSAMYFCASSDGTTNIQYFGAGTRLSVL.

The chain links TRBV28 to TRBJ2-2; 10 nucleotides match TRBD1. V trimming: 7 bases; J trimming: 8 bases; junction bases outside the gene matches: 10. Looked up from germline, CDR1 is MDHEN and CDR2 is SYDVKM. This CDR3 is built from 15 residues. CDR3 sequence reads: CASTTGTGAGGELFF. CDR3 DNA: TGTGCCAGCACCACGGGGACAGGGGCGGGTGGGGAGCTGTTTTTT.

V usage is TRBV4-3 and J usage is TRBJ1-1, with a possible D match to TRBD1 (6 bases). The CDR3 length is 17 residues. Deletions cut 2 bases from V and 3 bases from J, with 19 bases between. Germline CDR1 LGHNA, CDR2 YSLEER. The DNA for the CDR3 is TGCGCCAGCAGCCAAAACCCGAAACAGGGAGGGGACACTGAAGCTTTCTTT. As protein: CASSQNPKQGGDTEAFF.

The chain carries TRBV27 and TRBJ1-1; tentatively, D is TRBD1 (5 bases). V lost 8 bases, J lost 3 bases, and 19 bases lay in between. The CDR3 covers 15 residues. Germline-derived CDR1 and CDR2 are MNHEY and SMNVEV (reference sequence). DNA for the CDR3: TGTGCCAGCGGTGGCCGGCAGGGCCCTGACACTGAAGCTTTCTTT. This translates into CASGGRQGPDTEAFF.

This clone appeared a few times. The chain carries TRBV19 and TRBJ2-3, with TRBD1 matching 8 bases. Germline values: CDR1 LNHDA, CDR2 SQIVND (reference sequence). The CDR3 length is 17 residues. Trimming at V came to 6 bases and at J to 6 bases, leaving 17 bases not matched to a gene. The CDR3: CASSQDRGGSSGDTQYF. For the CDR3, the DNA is TGTGCCAGTAGCCAAGACAGGGGCGGCTCGTCGGGGGATACGCAGTATTTT.

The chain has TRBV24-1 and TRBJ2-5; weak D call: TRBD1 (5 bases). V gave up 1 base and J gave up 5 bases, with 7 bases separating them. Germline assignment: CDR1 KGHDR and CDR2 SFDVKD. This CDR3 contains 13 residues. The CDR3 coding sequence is TGTGCCACCAGTGATTTAGGGGCGGAGACCCAGTACTTC. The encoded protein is CATSDLGAETQYF.

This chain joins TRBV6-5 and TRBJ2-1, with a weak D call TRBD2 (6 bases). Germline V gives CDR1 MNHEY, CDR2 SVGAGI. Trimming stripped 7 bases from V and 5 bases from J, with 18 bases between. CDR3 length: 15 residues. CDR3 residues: CASMEGLFFNNEQFF. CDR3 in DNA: TGTGCCAGCATGGAGGGACTCTTTTTTAACAATGAGCAGTTCTTC.

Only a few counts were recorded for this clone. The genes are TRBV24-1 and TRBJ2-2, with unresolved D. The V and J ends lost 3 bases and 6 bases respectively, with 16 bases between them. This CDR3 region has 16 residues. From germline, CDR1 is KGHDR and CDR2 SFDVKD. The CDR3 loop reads CATSDAPPRNPGELFF. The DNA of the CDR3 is TGTGCCACCAGTGATGCCCCCCCTAGAAACCCCGGGGAGCTGTTTTTT.

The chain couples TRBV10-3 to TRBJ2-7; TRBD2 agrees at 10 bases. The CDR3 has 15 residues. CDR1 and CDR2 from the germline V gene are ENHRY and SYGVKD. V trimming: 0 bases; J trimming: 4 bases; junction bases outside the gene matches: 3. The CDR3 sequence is CAISESPAGGYEQYF. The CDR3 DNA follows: TGTGCCATCAGTGAGTCCCCAGCGGGGGGGTACGAGCAGTACTTC.